Presented here are 15 T cell receptor beta chains from one specimen sequenced in a study of T cell repertoires in ileal Crohn's disease. Time point meaning: neoterminal ileum biopsy at postoperative endoscopy, about 6 months after surgery. The protocol was immunoSEQ multiplex PCR, while the TCRdb copy is restricted to in-frame clones and leaves out a portion. The repertoire holds 2,000 to 2,500 clones, with approximately 81% as singletons. What was sequenced was ileal tissue. These receptors came from an adult with Crohn's disease.

The V gene is TRBV7-6, the J gene TRBJ2-2; 7 bases are shared with TRBD1. Unmatched junction bases numbered 10, after V lost 5 bases and J lost 4 bases. Germline V gives CDR1 SGHVS, CDR2 FNYEAQ. The CDR3 spans 16 residues. CDR3 amino acids: CASSPVRGRVTGELFF. The CDR3 bases are TGTGCCAGCAGCCCCGTGAGGGGGCGAGTCACCGGGGAGCTGTTTTTT.

The genes are TRBV25-1 and TRBJ1-3; 7 nucleotides match TRBD1. J was trimmed by 7 bases and V by 2 bases; bases with no gene match: 14. The CDR3 spans 17 residues. CDR1 is MGHDK and CDR2 is SYGVNS in the germline V gene. This CDR3 is CASSETGRRTGFNTIYF. CDR3 nucleotides: TGTGCCAGCAGTGAAACGGGTCGAAGGACAGGCTTTAACACCATATATTTT.

Of note for this clone: A read error may produce the germline difference seen at one junction end. The chain employs TRBV7-3 and TRBJ2-2; the match to TRBD1 covers 8 bases. The length of the CDR3 is 15 residues. Looked up from germline, CDR1 is SGHTA and CDR2 is FQGTGA. The CDR3 is CASSLSGGFAGEPFF. DNA for the CDR3: TGTGCCAGCAGCTTATCAGGGGGCTTCGCCGGGGAGCCGTTTTTT.

In its sample, this clone was seen a few times. The V gene is TRBV5-6, the J gene TRBJ2-7; TRBD2 agrees at 9 bases. The CDR3 is 15 residues long. V shed 0 bases, J shed 7 bases, and the junction held 8 bases outside the gene matches. Germline V lookup: CDR1 SGHDT, CDR2 YYEEEE. CDR3 in DNA: TGTGCCAGCAGCTTGGAGGGTAGCGGGAGAGAGGAGCAGTACTTC. Translation gives CASSLEGSGREEQYF.

The chain joins TRBV12-5 to TRBJ2-2; 10 nucleotides match TRBD2. The germline V gene has CDR1 LGHNT and CDR2 FRNRAP. The CDR3 is 14 residues long. Losses at the gene ends were 4 bases for V and 7 bases for J; bases not matched to a gene: 3. The CDR3 DNA sequence: TGTGCTAGTGGTTCGGGACTAGCGAGCGGGGAGCTGTTTTTT. Protein sequence: CASGSGLASGELFF.

The chain carries TRBV5-1 and TRBJ1-1; D is possibly TRBD1 (6 bases). Germline values: CDR1 SGHRS, CDR2 YFSETQ. The V end lost 1 base, the J end lost 1 base, and 11 bases lay between the germline ends. CDR3 size: 15 residues. The CDR3 DNA sequence: TGCGCCAGCAGCTTGATGGGGGCGGGGAACACTGAAGCTTTCTTT. This gives the protein CASSLMGAGNTEAFF.

The V gene is TRBV1, the J gene TRBJ2-6; TRBD1, the table's D call, was not compared with the DNA. TRBV1 is a pseudogene locus. The CDR3 length is 18 residues. CDR3: CTSSPRCLCTSRANVLTF. Written as DNA, the CDR3 is TGCACCAGCAGCCCTCGTTGTTTGTGCACAAGTCGGGCCAACGTCCTGACTTTC.

The V call is TRBV6-6, the J call TRBJ2-3, with TRBD2 matching 9 bases. The V gene's germline CDR1 is MNHNY and CDR2 SVGAGI (reference sequence). This CDR3 is built from 15 residues. After removal of 4 bases from V and 4 bases from J, the junction contained 6 bases not matched to a gene. The CDR3, as DNA: TGTGCCAGCAGTTTCCGGCGGGAGGGCCCAGATACGCAGTATTTT. This codes for CASSFRREGPDTQYF.

This chain uses TRBV5-6 with TRBJ2-7; a weak D match, TRBD2 (5 bases). The CDR3 covers 15 residues. The germline V gene has CDR1 SGHDT and CDR2 YYEEEE. The V end lost 0 bases, the J end lost 6 bases, and 16 bases lay between the germline ends. The CDR3 bases are TGTGCCAGCAGCTTGGCGGGCGGGTACTCGTCCGAGCAGTACTTC. This encodes CASSLAGGYSSEQYF.

This clone appeared once. This chain joins TRBV4-1 and TRBJ1-1; perhaps TRBD1 as D (6 bases). The V end was cut by 3 bases, the J end by 4 bases, with 21 bases between. CDR1 is MGHRA and CDR2 is YSYEKL in the germline V gene. The CDR3 spans 17 residues. DNA for the CDR3: TGCGCCAGCAGCCACCCCGCCCCCAGGGGTTCTTCCACTGAAGCTTTCTTT. It specifies CASSHPAPRGSSTEAFF.

The chain employs TRBV6-1 and TRBJ1-1; 7 nucleotides match TRBD1. Trimming at V came to 1 base and at J to 4 bases, leaving 3 bases not matched to a gene. The CDR3 has 14 amino acids. Germline V gene data show CDR1 as MNHNS and CDR2 as SASEGT. CDR3 sequence (DNA): TGTGCCAGCAGTGAAGGGTCAGGGGGCACTGAAGCTTTCTTT. Encoded protein: CASSEGSGGTEAFF.

The chain uses TRBV19 and TRBJ1-5; D ambiguous. Trimming removed 2 bases from V and 5 bases from J, with 4 bases in between. The CDR3 is 12 residues long. Germline loops: CDR1 LNHDA, CDR2 SQIVND (reference sequence). The chain's CDR3 is CASSIQDQPQHF. The CDR3, as DNA: TGTGCCAGTAGTATACAGGATCAGCCCCAGCATTTT.

The rearrangement uses TRBV7-9 and TRBJ1-1; no firm D call. Germline-derived CDR1 and CDR2 are SEHNR and FQNEAQ (reference sequence). The length of the CDR3 is 14 residues. Trimming removed 2 bases at V and 0 bases at J, with 7 bases between. CDR3 amino acids: CASSLSGMNTEAFF. The CDR3 nucleotides read TGTGCCAGCAGCTTATCAGGAATGAACACTGAAGCTTTCTTT.

This clone has just one count. The chain employs TRBV11-1 and TRBJ1-1, with 7 bases fitting TRBD1. The germline CDR1 and CDR2 sequences are SGHAT and FQDESV (reference sequence). The CDR3 sequence is 18 residues long. Losses at the gene ends were 2 bases for V and 4 bases for J; bases not matched to a gene: 16. As DNA, the CDR3 is TGTGCCAGCAGCTTAAGAAGGGGGCGAATTTACGGGAGCACTGAAGCTTTCTTT. It is translated as CASSLRRGRIYGSTEAFF.

V and J are TRBV7-9 and TRBJ2-2, with D unclear. Trimming cost V 6 bases and J 4 bases, with 18 bases left between them. CDR1 is SEHNR and CDR2 is FQNEAQ in the germline V gene (reference sequence). The CDR3 runs 16 residues. The CDR3 sequence: CASSTYSQRATGELFF. DNA for the CDR3: TGTGCCAGCAGTACTTATTCCCAGCGAGCCACCGGGGAGCTGTTTTTT. Looking up the rest from reference TRBV7-9 and TRBJ2-2 gives the full variable domain: DTGVSQNPRHKITKRGQNVTFRCDPISEHNRLYWYRQTLGQGPEFLTYFQNEAQLEKSRLLSDRFSAERPKGSFSTLEIQRTEQGDSAMYLCASSTYSQRATGELFFGEGSRLTVL.